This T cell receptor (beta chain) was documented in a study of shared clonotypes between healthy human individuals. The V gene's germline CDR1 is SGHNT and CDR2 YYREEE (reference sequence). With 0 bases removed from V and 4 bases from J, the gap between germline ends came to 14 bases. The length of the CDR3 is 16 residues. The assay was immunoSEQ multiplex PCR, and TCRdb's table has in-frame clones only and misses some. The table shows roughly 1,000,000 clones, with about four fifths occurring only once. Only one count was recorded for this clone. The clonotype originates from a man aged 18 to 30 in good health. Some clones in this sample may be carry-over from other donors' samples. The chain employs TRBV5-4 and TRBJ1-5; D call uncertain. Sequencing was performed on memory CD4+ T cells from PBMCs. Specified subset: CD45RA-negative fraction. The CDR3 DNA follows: TGTGCCAGCAGCTTGGCCGAAAAAGGCGGAAATCAGCCCCAGCATTTT. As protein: CASSLAEKGGNQPQHF.